This T cell receptor (beta chain) was identified in a study of T cell repertoires in cytomegalovirus infection. The wider study: Through public TCR beta signatures, both CMV infection and matching HLA type were indicated. Findings and limits, study-wide: HLA-C-restricted, CMV-specific TCR beta clonotypes were dominant ex vivo. CMV carriers with the relevant HLA were identified by cumulative public TCR beta family frequency.

TCRdb re-analysed the reads in MiXCR, keeping a single row per CDR3 protein. The data show around 350,000 distinct CDR3 sequences, less than 20% seen once. A word on this clonotype: Its antigen remains unknown.

This receptor was taken from a human donor in good health (CMV status not recorded). Some clones in this sample may be carry-over from other donors' samples. Sequencing input: PBMCs.

The CDR3 is CSVFDHSSYNEQFF. CDR3 coding DNA: TGCAGCGTTTTTGACCACAGCTCCTACAATGAGCAGTTCTTC. The J gene is TRBJ2-1, the V gene TRBV29-1; D ambiguous. The CDR3 runs 14 residues. V lost 5 bases and J 0 bases, leaving 11 bases between the germline ends. In germline, CDR1 is SQVTM, CDR2 ANQGSEA.